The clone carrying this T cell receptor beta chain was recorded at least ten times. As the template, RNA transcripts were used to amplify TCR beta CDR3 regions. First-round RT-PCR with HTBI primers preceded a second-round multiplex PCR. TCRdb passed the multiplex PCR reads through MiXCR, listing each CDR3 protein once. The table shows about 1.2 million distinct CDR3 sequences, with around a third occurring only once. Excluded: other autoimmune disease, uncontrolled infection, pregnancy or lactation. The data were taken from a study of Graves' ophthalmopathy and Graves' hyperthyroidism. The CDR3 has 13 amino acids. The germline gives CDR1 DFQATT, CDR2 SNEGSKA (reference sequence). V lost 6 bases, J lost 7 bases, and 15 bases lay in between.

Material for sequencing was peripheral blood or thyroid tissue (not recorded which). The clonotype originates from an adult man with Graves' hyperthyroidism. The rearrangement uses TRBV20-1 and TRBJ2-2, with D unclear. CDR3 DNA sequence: TGCAGTGCCGATAACCCGCGATTCGGGGAGCTGTTTTTT. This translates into CSADNPRFGELFF.